What follows describes a single T cell receptor beta chain. Its antigen is not known. The sample is drawn from a study of cytomegalovirus exposure and HLA in healthy donors. General study results and limits: Specific recognition of CMV antigens was confirmed in vitro for a few chains (all CMV-associated).

Sequenced by immunoSEQ multiplex PCR; TCRdb stores in-frame clones only, minus some. The table lists some 260,000 clones, about 90% of them singletons, with 12% in the top ten. With 6 bases removed from V and 2 bases from J, the gap between germline ends came to 17 bases. This CDR3 has 15 residues. The germline V gene has CDR1 MNHEY and CDR2 SMNVEV (reference sequence). The V and J genes are TRBV27 and TRBJ2-7, with a tentative D call TRBD2 (6 bases). Sequences were obtained from PBMCs. This sequence originates from a young man in good health and CMV-seropositive. This CDR3 is CASRTSGFSTYEQYF. The CDR3 DNA sequence: TGTGCCAGCAGAACAAGCGGGTTTAGCACCTACGAGCAGTACTTC.